This TCR beta chain derives from a study of glioma-infiltrating T cells. TCR alpha and beta CDR3 regions were amplified from RNA using iRepertoire nested multiplex PCR. TCRdb independently ran MiXCR on the multiplex PCR reads; one entry per CDR3 protein. The data hold 300,000 to 450,000 distinct CDR3 sequences, with 35% to 45% observed a single time. V trimming: 4 bases; J trimming: 0 bases; junction bases outside the gene matches: 2. This CDR3 region has 17 residues. Germline loops: CDR1 SNHLY, CDR2 FYNNEI. The sample consisted of glioma tissue, nonneoplastic brain tissue, or PBMCs (not recorded which). The TCR was taken from a human donor with low-grade glioma or glioblastoma, undergoing nonglioma brain surgery, or in good health (not recorded which). V usage is TRBV2 and J usage is TRBJ2-2, with 13 nucleotides matching TRBD2. As DNA, the CDR3 is TGTGCCAGCAGTGGGGGACTAGCGGGACCGAACACCGGGGAGCTGTTTTTT. This translates into CASSGGLAGPNTGELFF.